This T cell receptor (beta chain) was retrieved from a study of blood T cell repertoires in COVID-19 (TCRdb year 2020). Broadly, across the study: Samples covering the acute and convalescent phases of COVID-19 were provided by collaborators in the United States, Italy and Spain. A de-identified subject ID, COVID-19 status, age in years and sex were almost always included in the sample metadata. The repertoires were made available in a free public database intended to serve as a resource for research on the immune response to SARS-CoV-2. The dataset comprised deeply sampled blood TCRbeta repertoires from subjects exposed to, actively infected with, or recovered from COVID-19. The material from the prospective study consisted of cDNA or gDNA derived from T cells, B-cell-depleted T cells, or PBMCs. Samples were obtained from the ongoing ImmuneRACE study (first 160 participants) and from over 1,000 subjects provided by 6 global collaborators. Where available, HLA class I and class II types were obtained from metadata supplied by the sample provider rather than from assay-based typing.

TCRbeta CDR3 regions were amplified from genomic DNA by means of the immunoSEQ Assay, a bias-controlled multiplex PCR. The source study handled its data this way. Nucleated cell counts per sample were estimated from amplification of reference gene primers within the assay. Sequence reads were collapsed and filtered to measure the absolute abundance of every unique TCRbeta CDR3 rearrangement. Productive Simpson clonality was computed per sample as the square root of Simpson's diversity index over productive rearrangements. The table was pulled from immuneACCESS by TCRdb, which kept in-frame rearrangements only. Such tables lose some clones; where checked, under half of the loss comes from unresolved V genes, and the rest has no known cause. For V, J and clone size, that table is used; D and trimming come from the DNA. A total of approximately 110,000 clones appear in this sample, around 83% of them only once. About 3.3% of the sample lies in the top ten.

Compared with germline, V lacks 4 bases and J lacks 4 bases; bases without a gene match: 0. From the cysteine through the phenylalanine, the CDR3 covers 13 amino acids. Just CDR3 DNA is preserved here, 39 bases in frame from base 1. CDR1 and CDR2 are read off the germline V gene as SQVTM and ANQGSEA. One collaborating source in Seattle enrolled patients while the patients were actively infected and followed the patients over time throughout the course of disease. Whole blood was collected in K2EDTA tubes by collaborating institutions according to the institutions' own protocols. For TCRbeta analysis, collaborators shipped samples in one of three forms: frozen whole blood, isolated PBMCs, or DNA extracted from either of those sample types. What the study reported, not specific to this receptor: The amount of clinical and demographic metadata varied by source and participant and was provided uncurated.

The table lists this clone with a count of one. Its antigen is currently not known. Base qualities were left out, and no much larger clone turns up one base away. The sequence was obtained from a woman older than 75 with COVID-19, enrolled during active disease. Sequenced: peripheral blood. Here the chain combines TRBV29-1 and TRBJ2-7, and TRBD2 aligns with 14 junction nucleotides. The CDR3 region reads CSVGTSGRYEQYF. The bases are TGCAGCGTTGGGACTAGCGGGAGGTACGAGCAGTACTTC.